The TCR beta chain described here comes from a study of cytomegalovirus exposure and HLA in healthy donors. Trimming took 5 bases from V and 8 from J; bases not matched to a gene: 11. There are 15 residues in the CDR3. CDR1 and CDR2 from the germline V gene are SGHVS and FQNEAQ. Comments on this clone: Antigen specificity is unknown.

PCR amplification relied on 60 Vbeta primers (plus 13 Jbeta primers). TCRdb's table, derived via immunoSEQ multiplex PCR, lists solely in-frame clones and lacks some. The profile shows under 150,000 clones, more than 75% of them singletons. Broader study findings: It was likely that a cluster of highly shared sequence variants was a sequencing artifact. Most of the CMV-associated TCR beta chains (in a later analysis) appeared to be HLA-restricted. Clonal expansion, a later analysis showed, was greater in HLA-associated TCR beta chains than in equally common others.

The receptor was derived from a middle-aged woman in good health and CMV-seropositive. The source material was PBMCs. V gene TRBV7-8 combines with J gene TRBJ2-1; 8 positions match TRBD2. This CDR3 is CASSPPGGGQDEQFF. CDR3 DNA sequence: TGTGCCAGCAGCCCCCCCGGCGGGGGGCAAGATGAGCAGTTCTTC.